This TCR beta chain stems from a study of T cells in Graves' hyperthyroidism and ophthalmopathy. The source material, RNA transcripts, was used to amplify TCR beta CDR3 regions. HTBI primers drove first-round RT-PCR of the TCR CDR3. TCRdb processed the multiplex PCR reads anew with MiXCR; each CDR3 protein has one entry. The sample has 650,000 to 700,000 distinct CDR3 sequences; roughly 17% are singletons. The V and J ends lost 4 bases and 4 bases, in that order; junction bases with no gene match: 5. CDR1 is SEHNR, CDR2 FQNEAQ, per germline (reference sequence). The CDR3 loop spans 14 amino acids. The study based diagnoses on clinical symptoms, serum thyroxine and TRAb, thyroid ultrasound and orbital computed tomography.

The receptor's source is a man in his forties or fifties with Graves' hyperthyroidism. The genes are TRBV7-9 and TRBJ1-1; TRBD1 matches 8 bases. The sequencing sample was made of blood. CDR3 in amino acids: CASSSQGASTEAFF. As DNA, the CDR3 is TGTGCCAGCAGCTCCCAGGGGGCGAGCACTGAAGCTTTCTTT.